This T cell receptor (beta chain) was sequenced for a study of T cell repertoires in cytomegalovirus infection. Each CDR3 protein is one row after TCRdb ran MiXCR on the reads. In the table there are some 920,000 distinct CDR3 sequences, roughly 30% of which are singletons. Germline CDR1 and CDR2: SQVTM and ANQGSEA. This CDR3 has 16 residues. Trimming removed 3 bases from V and 0 bases from J; junction bases left unmatched: 6. As for this clonotype: Its target is unknown.

The starting material was cultured CD8+ T cells from PBMCs, obtained from culture after CMV antigen stimulation. J is TRBJ2-2 and V is TRBV29-1; 8 bases align to TRBD1. The receptor's source is a human donor in good health (CMV status not recorded). Some clones in this sample may be carry-over from other donors' samples. The CDR3 here is CSVEVRGQANTGELFF. CDR3 nucleotide sequence: TGCAGCGTTGAGGTCAGGGGGCAGGCGAACACCGGGGAGCTGTTTTTT.